This TCR beta chain derives from a study of blood T cells in healthy people across ages. V lost 1 base to trimming and J lost 1 base, with 13 bases between them. The CDR3 extends over 16 amino acids. CDR1 and CDR2 (germline): SEHNR, FQNEAQ (reference sequence). This clonotype was counted only a few times. Each sample had at least 7 million PBMCs isolated. Alongside a J-beta primer mix, a sample-barcoded 5' primer served in a second PCR lasting about 7 to 12 cycles. TCRdb processed the 5' RACE reads anew with MiXCR; each CDR3 protein has one entry. The top ten hold 7.5% to 9% of the sample, which has approximately 490,000 distinct CDR3 sequences, about 24% seen once. These data were also reused for a study on T cells of mothers and their children. Per that paper: Slightly, though not significantly, more overlap was seen in related than in unrelated mother-child pairs.

The chain is built from TRBV7-9 and TRBJ1-2; no reliable D call. The sequence was collected from a boy aged 5-17 years in good health. Sequenced input: blood. The CDR3 is CASSLGSGAINYGYTF. The DNA for the CDR3 is TGTGCCAGCAGCTTAGGTTCGGGAGCCATTAACTATGGCTACACCTTC.